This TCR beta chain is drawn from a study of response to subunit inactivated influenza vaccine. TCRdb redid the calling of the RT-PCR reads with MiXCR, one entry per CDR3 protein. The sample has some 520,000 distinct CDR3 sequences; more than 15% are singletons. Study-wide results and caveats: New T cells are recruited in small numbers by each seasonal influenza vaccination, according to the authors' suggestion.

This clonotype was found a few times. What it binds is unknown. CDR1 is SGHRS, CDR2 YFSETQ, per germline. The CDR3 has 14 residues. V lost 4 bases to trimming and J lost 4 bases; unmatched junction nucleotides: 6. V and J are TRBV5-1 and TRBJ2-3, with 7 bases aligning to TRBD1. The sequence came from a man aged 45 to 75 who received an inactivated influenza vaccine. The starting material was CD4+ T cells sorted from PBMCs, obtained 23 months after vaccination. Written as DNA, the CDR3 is TGCGCCAGCAGCCAGGACAGGTCCCCAGATACGCAGTATTTT. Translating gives CASSQDRSPDTQYF.